The present T cell receptor (beta chain) was sequenced within a study of spatial heterogeneity in lung cancer. Background on the study: Alpha-chain sequences were consistently detected less often than beta-chain sequences. Unique TCR and UMI combinations averaged more than ten appearances each in raw reads.

Only a few counts were recorded for this clonotype. The antigen remains unidentified. Study results and caveats: In blood, ubiquitous expanded tumor TCRs appeared more at resection than follow-up.

From the 5' RACE reads, TCRdb called clonotypes with MiXCR, one entry per CDR3 protein. The data hold 20,000 to 25,000 distinct CDR3 sequences, with about 7% observed a single time. The sample's time point: sample taken at primary tumor resection. Whole RNA from tumor, nontumor lung or frozen PBMC was sequenced unsorted. Untreated early-stage non-small cell lung cancer patients, around 72 in total, were the donors. CDR3 length equals 15 residues. V lost 1 base and J lost 5, with 11 bases in between. The chain joins TRBV12-3 or TRBV12-4 to TRBJ2-2, with D tentatively TRBD2 (5 bases). Specimen: PBMCs, collected at surgery. The receptor comes from a male donor with early-stage non-small cell lung cancer. For the CDR3, the DNA is TGTGCCAGCAGTTTAGGGCTAGCTGGTACCGGGGAGCTGTTTTTT. Protein product: CASSLGLAGTGELFF.